This is a list of T cell receptor beta chains from one sample in a study of shared clonotypes between healthy human individuals. Method: immunoSEQ multiplex PCR; TCRdb's copy keeps in-frame clones and lacks some. The sample includes just over 2,000,000 clones, over 85% of them seen just once. The sample consisted of naive CD4+ T cells sorted from blood. Every receptor here comes from a man between 18 and 29 years old in good health. Each CDR3 is given with its conserved first and last residue. D genes are given only for firm matches. Not all rows give a size; the values are once, few, many and, for expanded clones, a class.

v_call: TRBV5-1; clone_size: -; d_call: -; j_call: TRBJ2-3; cdr3_aa: CASNKGREDTQYF; cdr3_nt: TGCGCCAGCAACAAAGGACGGGAGGATACGCAGTATTTT
v_call: TRBV6-1; clone_size: -; d_call: -; j_call: TRBJ2-7; cdr3_aa: CASSDKVEQYF; cdr3_nt: TGTGCCAGCAGTGATAAGGTCGAGCAGTACTTC
v_call: TRBV27; clone_size: -; d_call: TRBD1; j_call: TRBJ1-1; cdr3_aa: CASSFASTPDRGRLNTEAFF; cdr3_nt: TGTGCCAGCAGTTTTGCCTCGACCCCGGACAGGGGGCGATTGAACACTGAAGCTTTCTTT
v_call: TRBV5-1; clone_size: -; d_call: TRBD1; j_call: TRBJ2-1; cdr3_aa: CASSGFPGQGSNEQFF; cdr3_nt: TGCGCCAGCAGCGGATTTCCGGGACAGGGAAGCAATGAGCAGTTCTTC
v_call: TRBV19; clone_size: -; d_call: TRBD1; j_call: TRBJ2-7; cdr3_aa: CASSSWTGQNEQYF; cdr3_nt: TGTGCCAGCTCAAGTTGGACAGGGCAGAACGAGCAGTACTTC
v_call: TRBV2; clone_size: once; d_call: -; j_call: TRBJ1-6; cdr3_aa: CASSERQGGNSPLHF; cdr3_nt: TGTGCCAGCAGTGAAAGGCAGGGTGGAAATTCACCCCTCCACTTT
v_call: TRBV2; clone_size: once; d_call: -; j_call: TRBJ1-6; cdr3_aa: CATPGDSPLHF; cdr3_nt: TGCGCCACGCCGGGGGATTCACCCCTCCACTTT
v_call: TRBV7-8; clone_size: -; d_call: TRBD2; j_call: TRBJ2-1; cdr3_aa: CASSLGLADYNEQFF; cdr3_nt: TGTGCCAGCAGCTTAGGACTAGCGGATTACAATGAGCAGTTCTTC
v_call: TRBV13; clone_size: -; d_call: -; j_call: TRBJ2-2; cdr3_aa: CASSLRDGDTGELFF; cdr3_nt: TGTGCCAGCAGCCTCCGGGACGGGGACACCGGGGAGCTGTTTTTT
v_call: TRBV7-8; clone_size: -; d_call: -; j_call: TRBJ1-6; cdr3_aa: CASSSNSPLHF; cdr3_nt: TGTGCCAGCAGCTCTAATTCACCCCTCCACTTT
v_call: TRBV6-1; clone_size: few; d_call: TRBD1; j_call: TRBJ2-1; cdr3_aa: CASSGGTGVYNEQFF; cdr3_nt: TGTGCCAGCAGTGGAGGGACAGGGGTTTACAATGAGCAGTTCTTC
v_call: TRBV2; clone_size: -; d_call: TRBD1; j_call: TRBJ2-2; cdr3_aa: CASRLRQGSNTGELFF; cdr3_nt: TGTGCCAGCAGACTCCGACAGGGCTCGAACACCGGGGAGCTGTTTTTT
v_call: TRBV9; clone_size: -; d_call: -; j_call: TRBJ2-5; cdr3_aa: CASSVASVGQETQYF; cdr3_nt: TGTGCCAGCAGCGTAGCCTCTGTAGGCCAAGAGACCCAGTACTTC
v_call: TRBV7-2; clone_size: -; d_call: -; j_call: TRBJ2-7; cdr3_aa: CASSSPGKRAYEQYF; cdr3_nt: TGTGCCAGCAGCTCCCCCGGGAAGAGGGCCTACGAGCAGTACTTC
v_call: TRBV4-1; clone_size: -; d_call: -; j_call: TRBJ1-2; cdr3_aa: CASSHLGGGDGYTF; cdr3_nt: TGCGCCAGCAGCCACCTCGGCGGGGGCGACGGCTACACCTTC
v_call: TRBV7-2; clone_size: -; d_call: -; j_call: TRBJ1-2; cdr3_aa: CASSSGPINYGYTF; cdr3_nt: TGTGCCAGCAGCTCCGGACCGATTAACTATGGCTACACCTTC
v_call: TRBV30; clone_size: -; d_call: -; j_call: TRBJ2-1; cdr3_aa: CAWNIGHNEQFF; cdr3_nt: TGTGCCTGGAATATCGGCCACAATGAGCAGTTCTTC
v_call: TRBV5-6; clone_size: -; d_call: -; j_call: TRBJ1-4; cdr3_aa: CASRMTGVNEKLFF; cdr3_nt: TGTGCCAGCAGAATGACAGGCGTTAATGAAAAACTGTTTTTT
v_call: TRBV30; clone_size: -; d_call: -; j_call: TRBJ1-1; cdr3_aa: CAWSPGAGGTEAFF; cdr3_nt: TGTGCCTGGAGTCCCGGGGCGGGAGGGACTGAAGCTTTCTTT
v_call: TRBV5-1; clone_size: -; d_call: TRBD1; j_call: TRBJ1-1; cdr3_aa: CASSIWTGGNTEAFF; cdr3_nt: TGCGCCAGCAGCATTTGGACAGGGGGCAACACTGAAGCTTTCTTT
v_call: TRBV11-2; clone_size: -; d_call: -; j_call: TRBJ2-2; cdr3_aa: CASSLERTGELFF; cdr3_nt: TGTGCCAGCAGCTTGGAGAGGACCGGGGAGCTGTTTTTT
v_call: TRBV11-2; clone_size: -; d_call: -; j_call: TRBJ2-5; cdr3_aa: CASSLGETQYF; cdr3_nt: TGTGCCAGCAGTTTGGGAGAGACCCAGTACTTC
v_call: TRBV6-4; clone_size: -; d_call: -; j_call: TRBJ2-5; cdr3_aa: CASRTVPGQPCQETQYF; cdr3_nt: TGTGCCAGCAGGACGGTGCCGGGGCAGCCCTGCCAAGAGACCCAGTACTTC
v_call: TRBV5-6; clone_size: -; d_call: TRBD1; j_call: TRBJ1-2; cdr3_aa: CASSFERGDRGSRYGYTF; cdr3_nt: TGTGCCAGCAGCTTTGAAAGGGGTGACAGGGGAAGTCGGTATGGCTACACCTTC
v_call: TRBV5-1; clone_size: -; d_call: -; j_call: TRBJ2-1; cdr3_aa: CASSLVALAKDNEQFF; cdr3_nt: TGCGCCAGCAGCTTGGTAGCTCTAGCGAAGGACAATGAGCAGTTCTTC
v_call: TRBV7-9; clone_size: -; d_call: -; j_call: TRBJ1-2; cdr3_aa: CASSFQSFDGYTF; cdr3_nt: TGTGCCAGCAGCTTCCAGAGCTTCGATGGCTACACCTTC
v_call: TRBV13; clone_size: -; d_call: TRBD1; j_call: TRBJ1-2; cdr3_aa: CASSPRTGGGYGYTF; cdr3_nt: TGTGCCAGCAGCCCACGGACAGGGGGTGGATATGGCTACACCTTC
v_call: TRBV28; clone_size: -; d_call: -; j_call: TRBJ1-1; cdr3_aa: CAESQGKNTEAFF; cdr3_nt: TGTGCCGAAAGTCAGGGGAAGAACACTGAAGCTTTCTTT
v_call: TRBV5-4; clone_size: -; d_call: -; j_call: TRBJ2-3; cdr3_aa: CASSFPGETDTQYF; cdr3_nt: TGTGCCAGCAGCTTTCCGGGGGAGACAGATACGCAGTATTTT
v_call: TRBV19; clone_size: -; d_call: TRBD1; j_call: TRBJ1-1; cdr3_aa: CASSIRTGNAEAFF; cdr3_nt: TGTGCCAGTAGTATAAGGACAGGGAACGCTGAAGCTTTCTTT